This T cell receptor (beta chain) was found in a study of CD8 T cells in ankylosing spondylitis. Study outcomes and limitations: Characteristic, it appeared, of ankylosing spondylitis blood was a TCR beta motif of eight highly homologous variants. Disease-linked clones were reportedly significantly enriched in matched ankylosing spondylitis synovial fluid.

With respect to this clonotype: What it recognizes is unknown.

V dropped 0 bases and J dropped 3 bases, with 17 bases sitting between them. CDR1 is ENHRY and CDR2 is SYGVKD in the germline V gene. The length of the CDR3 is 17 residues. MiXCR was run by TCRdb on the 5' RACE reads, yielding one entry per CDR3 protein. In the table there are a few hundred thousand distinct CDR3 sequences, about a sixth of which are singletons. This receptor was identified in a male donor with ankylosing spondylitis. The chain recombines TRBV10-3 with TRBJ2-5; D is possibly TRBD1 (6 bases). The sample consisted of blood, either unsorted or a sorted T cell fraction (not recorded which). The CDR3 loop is CAISESRVDSKEETQYF. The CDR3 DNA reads TGTGCCATCAGTGAGTCCCGGGTGGACAGTAAAGAAGAGACCCAGTACTTC.